This T cell receptor (beta chain) was recovered during a study of OX40 agonist ivuxolimab in advanced cancers. In germline, CDR1 is SGHRS, CDR2 YFSETQ. This CDR3 is built from 16 residues. Trimming removed 0 bases at V and 0 bases at J, with 13 bases between. Study-wide results and caveats: Relative to CD4+ cells, CD8+ T cells on average had more expanded clones. Among the lowest peripheral clonal expansion occurred in 0.1-3.0 mg/kg partial responders.

Generated by immunoSEQ multiplex PCR, the TCRdb table keeps only in-frame clones and is missing some. The repertoire holds about 27,000 clones, with around 85% as singletons. In the case of this clone: The antigen is not known.

The sequences come from CD4+ or CD8+ T cells sorted from blood, collected in a trial of the OX40 agonist ivuxolimab. The chain uses TRBV5-1 and TRBJ2-7, with D perhaps matching TRBD1 (8 bases). This receptor was taken from an adult with an advanced solid tumor such as melanoma, head and neck, liver or kidney cancer. The CDR3 coding sequence is TGCGCCAGCAGCTTGGGAGCGGGACAGGTCTCCTACGAGCAGTACTTC. This gives the protein CASSLGAGQVSYEQYF.